The clone carrying this T cell receptor (beta chain) has ten or more counts. The antigen remains unidentified. This sample stems from a study of metastatic and nonmetastatic thyroid tumors. Study context: Repertoire data that came from the blood and tumor or nodule tissue of malignant and benign thyroid patients were compared.

There were no patients who had received any treatment before thyroid surgery. Findings and caveats of the study: As reported, TCR beta diversity in blood and tumor was significantly higher in malignant thyroid tumors than in benign nodules.

Study processing details: The authors used CDR3 differences across clinicopathological groups to build a distant-metastasis classifier for papillary thyroid cancer. TCRdb re-called clones via MiXCR from the PCR reads. TCRdb, not the authors, supplied the V and J calls. The sample holds about 45,000 clones, roughly 3.9% seen once. This TCR derives from a female donor with papillary thyroid cancer or a benign thyroid nodule (not recorded which). Some clones in this sample may be carry-over from other donors' samples. The specimen was blood.

CDR3 in amino acids: CSVEGGGRTDTQYF. Written as DNA, the CDR3 is TGCAGCGTTGAAGGAGGGGGCAGAACAGATACGCAGTATTTT. The V call is TRBV29-1, the J call TRBJ2-3, with 7 bases identical to TRBD1. The CDR3 is 14 amino acids. Per the germline V gene, CDR1 is SQVTM and CDR2 is ANQGSEA. The V segment lost 1 base and the J segment 3 bases; nucleotides outside the gene matches: 4.